Reported below is one TCR beta chain. What it recognizes is unknown. Profiled with immunoSEQ multiplex PCR; TCRdb holds only in-frame clones, not every one. This sample has approximately 150,000 clones; under 95% occur once, and the top ten carry 1.1% to 1.5%. The V segment lost 3 bases and the J segment 4 bases; nucleotides outside the gene matches: 11. This CDR3 spans 17 amino acids. Germline-derived CDR1 and CDR2 are MNHNS and SASEGT. The source of the sample is a study of T cell responses to AZD1222 COVID-19 vaccine. General study findings and limits: The study found vaccine-associated CD4 TCRs spanning spike, dominant at 160-218 and 743-854. Clonal diversity may have been underestimated, and the donors were mostly white British, with more females than males. In all cases, repertoires were sampled only after the peak T cell response.

This chain uses TRBV6-1 with TRBJ1-5; 8 bases align to TRBD1. Material: peripheral blood, obtained on day 0 of AZD1222 vaccination. This sequence originates from an adult in good health. CDR3 loop: CASSDAGGRGTNQPQHF. CDR3 in DNA: TGTGCCAGCAGTGACGCAGGGGGCAGGGGGACGAATCAGCCCCAGCATTTT.